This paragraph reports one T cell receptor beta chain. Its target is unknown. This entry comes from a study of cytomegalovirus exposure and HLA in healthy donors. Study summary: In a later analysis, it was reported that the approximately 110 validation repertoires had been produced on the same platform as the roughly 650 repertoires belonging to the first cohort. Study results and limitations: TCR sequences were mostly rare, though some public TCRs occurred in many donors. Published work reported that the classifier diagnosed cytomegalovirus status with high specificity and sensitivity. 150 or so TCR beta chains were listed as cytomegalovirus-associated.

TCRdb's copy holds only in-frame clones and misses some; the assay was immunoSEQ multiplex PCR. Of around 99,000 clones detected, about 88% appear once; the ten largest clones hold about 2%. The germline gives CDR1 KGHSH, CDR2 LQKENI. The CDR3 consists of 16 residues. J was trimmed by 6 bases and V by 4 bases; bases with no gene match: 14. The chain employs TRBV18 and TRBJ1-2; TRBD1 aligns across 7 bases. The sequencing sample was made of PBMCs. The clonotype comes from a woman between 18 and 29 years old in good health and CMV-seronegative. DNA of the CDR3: TGTGCCAGCTCACTAAGTCGACCTCAGACAGGGAATGGCTACACCTTC. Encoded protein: CASSLSRPQTGNGYTF.